What follows is one TCR beta chain and its context. V lost 3 bases, J lost 4 bases, and 14 bases lay in between. The CDR3 sequence is 14 residues long. Germline CDR1 and CDR2: SGDLS and YYNGEE. The repertoire was sequenced with immunoSEQ multiplex PCR; TCRdb's copy has only in-frame clones and lacks some. The sample shows some 40,000 clones, over 90% of them seen only once. The data derive from a study of graft-versus-host responses after intestinal transplantation. This sequence was found in a human patient who received an intestinal transplant, so some T cells may come from the graft donor. The chain is built from TRBV9 and TRBJ2-7, with a possible D match to TRBD1 (8 bases). Specimen: PBMCs, collected 700 to 850 days after intestinal transplantation. The DNA of the CDR3 is TGTGCCAGCAGCGCACAGGGGGGAGGGTACGAGCAGTACTTC. It yields the protein CASSAQGGGYEQYF.